A selection of T cell receptor beta chains follows, all from one sample in a study of blood T cell repertoires in COVID-19. The method was immunoSEQ multiplex PCR; TCRdb's version includes in-frame clones alone and lacks a portion of them. The sample contains more than 110,000 clones, about 89% of which appear only once. The sequencing input was peripheral blood. The source is a man between 60 and 70 years old with active or convalescent COVID-19. Each CDR3 is given with its conserved first and last residue. The D gene is left open where the match is weak. Expanded clones are given a class, and other clones once, few, many or no size at all.

>TRBD1|once|TRBV5-3|TRBJ1-4
CARSLVAGDSNEKLFF
TGTGCCAGAAGCTTGGTCGCCGGGGACAGTAATGAAAAACTGTTTTTT
>.|.|TRBV9|TRBJ2-1
CASSVPGDNEQFF
TGTGCCAGCAGCGTCCCAGGGGACAATGAGCAGTTCTTC
>.|.|TRBV5-1|TRBJ2-3
CASSLGARTTTDTQYF
TGCGCCAGCAGCTTGGGGGCTCGCACCACCACAGATACGCAGTATTTT
>.|.|TRBV23-1|TRBJ2-7
CACDTREPSYEQYF
TGCGCCTGCGACACCCGGGAGCCTTCCTACGAGCAGTACTTC
>TRBD2|.|TRBV24-1|TRBJ2-3
CATSEPSGGTDTQYF
TGTGCCACCAGTGAGCCTAGCGGGGGCACAGATACGCAGTATTTT
>.|.|TRBV6-2/TRBV6-3|TRBJ1-5
CASSSYRNSNQPQHF
TGTGCCAGCAGTTCCTATCGTAATAGCAATCAGCCCCAGCATTTT
>TRBD1|.|TRBV18|TRBJ2-5
CASSRQGEETQYF
TGTGCCAGCTCACGACAGGGGGAGGAGACCCAGTACTTC
>TRBD1|once|TRBV19|TRBJ2-2
CASSNRDRGPGELFF
TGTGCCAGTAGTAACCGGGACAGGGGGCCCGGGGAGCTGTTTTTT
>.|once|TRBV20-1|TRBJ2-7
CSASWGPYEQYF
TGCAGTGCTAGTTGGGGCCCCTACGAGCAGTACTTC
>TRBD1|.|TRBV10-3|TRBJ1-2
CASHRDRRNYGYTF
TGTGCCTCACACCGGGACAGACGAAACTATGGCTACACCTTC
>TRBD2|.|TRBV6-2/TRBV6-3|TRBJ2-7
CASSFGTSGLTYEQYF
TGTGCCAGCAGTTTTGGGACTAGCGGGCTAACCTACGAGCAGTACTTC
>TRBD2|.|TRBV9|TRBJ2-1
CASSQPLSAGGRIEQFF
TGTGCCAGCAGCCAGCCTCTGTCGGCGGGGGGGAGGATTGAGCAGTTCTTC
>TRBD2|.|TRBV7-3|TRBJ2-1
CASSPLGGGGSGKSSEQFF
TGTGCCAGCAGCCCCTTAGGGGGGGGCGGTAGCGGGAAATCAAGTGAGCAGTTCTTC
>.|.|TRBV28|TRBJ1-1
CSVDGRVNTEAFF
TGTTCGGTCGACGGGAGGGTCAACACTGAAGCTTTCTTT